This T cell receptor beta chain came from a study of blood T cell repertoires in COVID-19 (dated by TCRdb to the early 2020s). In the study overall: Samples covering the acute and convalescent phases of COVID-19 were provided by collaborators in the United States, Italy and Spain. HLA class I and class II types, where available, came from metadata supplied by the sample provider rather than from assay-based typing. Nearly every sample came with metadata listing a de-identified subject ID, COVID-19 status, age in years and sex. The repertoires were made available in a free public database intended to serve as a resource for research on the immune response to SARS-CoV-2. Samples were obtained from the ongoing ImmuneRACE study (first 160 participants) and from 1,000 to 1,500 subjects provided by 6 global collaborators. The material from the prospective study consisted of cDNA or gDNA derived from T cells, B-cell-depleted T cells, or PBMCs. The dataset comprised deeply sampled blood TCRbeta repertoires from subjects exposed to, actively infected with, or recovered from COVID-19. Overall study outcomes, separate from this receptor: Clinical and demographic metadata were provided uncurated, with the amount varying by source and participant.

From the cysteine through the phenylalanine, the CDR3 covers 16 amino acids. Here the CDR3 DNA is all that survives: 48 bases in frame from base 1. A remark on this clone: It lacks a known antigen. Base qualities are not at hand, and no much larger clone is one base apart.

Whole blood was collected in K2EDTA tubes by collaborating institutions according to the institutions' own protocols. Collaborator samples were shipped for TCRbeta analysis as frozen whole blood, isolated PBMCs, or DNA extracted from either sample type. TCRbeta CDR3 regions were amplified from genomic DNA using the immunoSEQ Assay, a bias-controlled multiplex PCR. The authors' analysis ran thus. Nucleated cell counts per sample were estimated from amplification of reference gene primers within the assay. To quantify the absolute abundance of each unique TCRbeta CDR3 rearrangement, sequence reads were collapsed and filtered. For each sample, productive Simpson clonality was calculated as the square root of Simpson's diversity index over productive rearrangements. The source is immuneACCESS, and TCRdb retained only in-frame sequences with V and J called. Part of the clones is not carried over; for the studies checked, unresolved V genes explain less than half of this, and the remainder is unexplained. V and J calls and clone size come straight from that table; D and trimming were deduced from the DNA. The sample table shows 200,000 or so clones, and approximately 83% are seen once. Around 3.3% of the sample lies in the top ten.

Input material: peripheral blood. The receptor was derived from a man aged 55 to 70 with acute or convalescent COVID-19. The rearranged segments are TRBV21-1 and TRBJ2-5; no DNA check was done on the table's D call, TRBD1. TRBV21-1 is classified as a pseudogene. This receptor has the CDR3 CASSKSEGQGQKTQYF. The sequenced DNA is TGTGCCAGCAGCAAGTCGGAGGGACAGGGCCAGAAGACCCAGTACTTC.